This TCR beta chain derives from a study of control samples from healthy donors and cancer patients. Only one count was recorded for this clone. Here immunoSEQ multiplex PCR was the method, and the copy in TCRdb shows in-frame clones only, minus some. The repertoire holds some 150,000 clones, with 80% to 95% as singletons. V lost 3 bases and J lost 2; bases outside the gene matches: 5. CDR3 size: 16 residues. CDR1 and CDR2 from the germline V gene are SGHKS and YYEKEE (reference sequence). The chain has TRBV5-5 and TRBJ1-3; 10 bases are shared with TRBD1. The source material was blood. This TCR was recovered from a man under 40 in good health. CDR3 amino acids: CASSWETGGAGNTIYF. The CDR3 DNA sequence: TGTGCCAGCAGCTGGGAGACAGGGGGCGCTGGAAACACCATATATTTT.